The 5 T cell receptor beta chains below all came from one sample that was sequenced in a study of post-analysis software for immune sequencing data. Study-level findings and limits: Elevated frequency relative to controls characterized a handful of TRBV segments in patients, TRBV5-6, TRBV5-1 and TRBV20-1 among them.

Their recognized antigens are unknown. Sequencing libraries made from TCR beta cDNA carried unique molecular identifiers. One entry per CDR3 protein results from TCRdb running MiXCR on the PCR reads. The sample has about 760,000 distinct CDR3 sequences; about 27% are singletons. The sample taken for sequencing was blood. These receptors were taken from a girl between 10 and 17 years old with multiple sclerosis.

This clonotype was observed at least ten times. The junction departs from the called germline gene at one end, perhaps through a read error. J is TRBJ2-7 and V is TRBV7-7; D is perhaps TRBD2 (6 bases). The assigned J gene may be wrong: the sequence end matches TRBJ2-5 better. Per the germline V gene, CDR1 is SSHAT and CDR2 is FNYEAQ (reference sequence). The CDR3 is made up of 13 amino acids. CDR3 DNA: TGTGCTAGCAGCCGGGACTCCCTCCAGACCCAGTACTTC. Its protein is CASSRDSLQTQYF.

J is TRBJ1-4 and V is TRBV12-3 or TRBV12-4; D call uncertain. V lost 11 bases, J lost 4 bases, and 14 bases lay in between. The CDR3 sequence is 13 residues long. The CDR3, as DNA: TGTGCCTCCCGGGGTTGGGGTAATGAAAAACTGTTTTTT. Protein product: CASRGWGNEKLFF.

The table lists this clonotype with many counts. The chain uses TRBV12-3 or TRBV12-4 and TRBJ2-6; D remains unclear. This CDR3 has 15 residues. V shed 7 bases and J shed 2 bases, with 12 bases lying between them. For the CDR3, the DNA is TGTGCCAGCACGACCTTCGGTGCTGGGGCCAACGTCCTGACTTTC. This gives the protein CASTTFGAGANVLTF.

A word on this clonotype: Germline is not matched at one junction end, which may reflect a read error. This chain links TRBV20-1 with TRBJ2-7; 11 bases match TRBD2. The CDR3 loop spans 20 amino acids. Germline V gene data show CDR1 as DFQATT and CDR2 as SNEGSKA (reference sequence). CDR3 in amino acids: CSAPLGGIASGRNGGYEQYF. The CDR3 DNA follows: TGCAGTGCACCCCTCGGCGGGATCGCTAGCGGGAGGAATGGCGGATACGAGCAGTACTTT.

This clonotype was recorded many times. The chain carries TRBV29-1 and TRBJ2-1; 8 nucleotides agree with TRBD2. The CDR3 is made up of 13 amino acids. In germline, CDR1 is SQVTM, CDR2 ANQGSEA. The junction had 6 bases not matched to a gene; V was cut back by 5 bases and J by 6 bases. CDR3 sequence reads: CSVLTTSANEQFF. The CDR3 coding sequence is TGCAGCGTTTTGACGACTAGCGCCAATGAGCAGTTCTTC.